The sequence of this TCR beta chain was determined in a study of blood T cell repertoires in COVID-19. Study summary: Samples representing acute and convalescent COVID-19 were sourced from the United States, Italy and Spain. PBMCs, B-cell-depleted T cells, or T cells were the source of the cDNA or gDNA that made up the material.

Per the study methods: Estimation of nucleated cell counts was performed using reference gene primer amplification. Sequencing used immunoSEQ multiplex PCR; TCRdb keeps in-frame clones, though not all of them. The DNA gave D and trimming, while V, J and clone size come from that table. The data contain around 70,000 clones, roughly nine tenths of them singletons. Germline V lookup: CDR1 MNHEY, CDR2 SMNVEV (reference sequence). Trimming took off 6 bases at V and 6 bases at J, with 15 bases between the two ends. The CDR3 consists of 13 residues. This clone was recorded many times. The sequenced material came from peripheral blood. This chain joins TRBV27 and TRBJ2-7; maybe TRBD2 (6 bases). This sequence was found in a man aged 50 to 59 with acute or convalescent COVID-19. CDR3 coding DNA: TGTGCCAGCAGCTGGGAGGCAAACGGCGAGCAGTACTTC. Translated, it gives CASSWEANGEQYF.